Each of the 20 T cell receptor beta chains below was sequenced from the same sample in a study of blood T cell repertoires in COVID-19. TCRdb keeps only in-frame clones here, not all; method: immunoSEQ multiplex PCR. The sample holds over 150,000 clones, around four fifths seen once. The sequencing input was peripheral blood. Every receptor here comes from a woman aged 70 to 79 who had recovered from COVID-19.

This clone was detected only a few times. The chain links TRBV7-7 to TRBJ2-5; D is uncertain. V gave up 1 base and J gave up 4 bases, with 7 bases separating them. The CDR3 has 13 amino acids. From germline, CDR1 is SSHAT and CDR2 FNYEAQ (reference sequence). The DNA of the CDR3 is TGTGCCAGCAGCTTAGGAGCGCGAGAGACCCAGTACTTC. Translating it yields CASSLGARETQYF.

This clone has just a few counts. V usage is TRBV19 and J usage is TRBJ1-5; TRBD1 matches at 8 bases. Looked up from germline, CDR1 is LNHDA and CDR2 is SQIVND (reference sequence). This CDR3 spans 16 amino acids. The trim removed 3 bases at V and 7 bases at J, leaving 11 bases unmatched. CDR3: CASSIFPDRGSQPQHF. The CDR3 DNA sequence: TGTGCCAGTAGTATCTTTCCCGACAGGGGCTCGCAGCCCCAGCATTTT.

CDR3 sequence (DNA): TGTGCCAGCAGCTTAGGTTTGGGCCGTGAAGCTTTCTTT. As protein: CASSLGLGREAFF. The chain has TRBV11-2 and TRBJ1-1; D remains ambiguous. The V gene lost 1 base and the J gene lost 7 bases, with 10 bases spanning the gap. CDR1 is SGHAT and CDR2 is FQNNGV in the germline V gene. CDR3 length: 13 residues.

This clone was detected only once. V usage is TRBV7-2 and J usage is TRBJ1-6; 8 nucleotides align to TRBD1. This CDR3 has 13 amino acids. From germline, CDR1 is SGHTA and CDR2 FQGNSA. Trimming at V came to 3 bases and at J to 9 bases, leaving 1 base not matched to a gene. The CDR3 sequence: CASSLTGVSPLHF. In nucleotides, the CDR3 is TGTGCCAGCAGCTTGACAGGGGTTTCACCCCTCCACTTT.

The sample holds a few counts of this clone. This chain links TRBV5-4 with TRBJ2-5, with 14 bases that match TRBD2. The junction had 3 bases not matched to a gene; V was cut back by 0 bases and J by 5 bases. Per germline, CDR1 SGHNT and CDR2 YYREEE (reference sequence). The CDR3 consists of 16 residues. CDR3 nucleotides: TGTGCCAGCAGCTTGGAGGGACTAGCGGGGGACGAGACCCAGTACTTC. It translates to CASSLEGLAGDETQYF.

The chain is built from TRBV9 and TRBJ1-1; D perhaps matches TRBD1 (5 bases). Germline CDR1 SGDLS, CDR2 YYNGEE. This CDR3 contains 14 residues. The V and J ends lost 0 bases and 4 bases respectively, with 10 bases between them. The CDR3: CASSVGGEATEAFF. The DNA of the CDR3 is TGTGCCAGCAGCGTAGGGGGGGAGGCCACTGAAGCTTTCTTT.

The chain combines TRBV10-1 with TRBJ1-1; 10 bases are a match to TRBD1. V was clipped by 4 bases and J by 4 bases; unmatched bases: 0. CDR1 is WNHNN and CDR2 is SYGVQD in the germline V gene (reference sequence). The CDR3 has 13 amino acids. The DNA of the CDR3 is TGCGCCAGCAGTGGGGACAGGGGCACTGAAGCTTTCTTT. Its protein is CASSGDRGTEAFF.

The chain couples TRBV9 to TRBJ2-1; 13 bases align to TRBD2. CDR3 size: 21 residues. CDR1 is SGDLS, CDR2 YYNGEE, per germline. V shed 3 bases, J shed 3 bases, and the junction held 18 bases outside the gene matches. CDR3 DNA sequence: TGTGCCAGCAGCGAGGGGGGACAGGGGGGACTAGCGGGAAGGGGCTACAATGAGCAGTTCTTC. Amino acid sequence: CASSEGGQGGLAGRGYNEQFF.

V and J are TRBV18 and TRBJ2-7; TRBD2 matches at 9 bases. With 2 bases clipped from V and 3 bases from J, the junction kept 5 bases outside the gene matches. The CDR3 sequence is 15 residues long. Germline CDR1 and CDR2: KGHSH and LQKENI. This CDR3 reads CASSPRASGVYEQYF. DNA for the CDR3: TGTGCCAGCTCACCAAGGGCTAGCGGGGTCTACGAGCAGTACTTC. Together with reference TRBV18 and TRBJ2-7, the CDR3 gives the full variable domain: NAGVMQNPRHLVRRRGQEARLRCSPMKGHSHVYWYRQLPEEGLKFMVYLQKENIIDESGMPKERFSAEFPKEGPSILRIQQVVRGDSAAYFCASSPRASGVYEQYFGPGTRLTVT.

This clone was observed a single time. The chain uses TRBV29-1 and TRBJ2-1, with TRBD1 as a possible D gene (6 bases). The CDR3 covers 12 residues. The V end was cut by 7 bases, the J end by 8 bases, with 15 bases between. The germline CDR1 and CDR2 sequences are SQVTM and ANQGSEA. CDR3 sequence (DNA): TGCAGCGCCCAACAGGGCTCGGATGAGCAGTTCTTC. The encoded protein is CSAQQGSDEQFF.

With respect to this clone: The same CDR3 arises from other DNA sequences in this sample as well. The rearrangement uses TRBV7-8 and TRBJ1-2; D not certain. The CDR3 sequence is 14 residues long. The V gene lost 1 base and the J gene lost 2 bases, with 8 bases spanning the gap. Germline V lookup: CDR1 SGHVS, CDR2 FQNEAQ. CDR3 loop: CASSLGGLNYGYTF. The CDR3 DNA is TGTGCCAGCAGCTTAGGTGGCCTCAACTATGGCTACACCTTC.

This sequence joins TRBV25-1 and TRBJ2-3, with D perhaps matching TRBD1 (6 bases). Germline assignment: CDR1 MGHDK and CDR2 SYGVNS. Trimming stripped 1 base from V and 6 bases from J, with 23 bases between. The CDR3 is made up of 18 amino acids. The CDR3 nucleotides are TGTGCCAGCAGTGAATTTGGTTCGGTACCCTCCACAGGGGATACGCAGTATTTT. It specifies CASSEFGSVPSTGDTQYF.

CDR3 sequence reads: CASSQAYEQYF. CDR3 coding DNA: TGCGCCAGCAGCCAAGCGTACGAGCAGTACTTC. The chain carries TRBV4-1 and TRBJ2-7; the D is unclear. Germline V gives CDR1 MGHRA, CDR2 YSYEKL. CDR3 size: 11 residues. V gave up 1 base and J gave up 4 bases, with 2 bases separating them.

This rearrangement joins TRBV6-5 to TRBJ2-1; D gene ambiguous. From germline, CDR1 is MNHEY and CDR2 SVGAGI. The CDR3 is 12 amino acids. V was trimmed by 1 base and J by 9 bases, leaving 7 bases between them. The CDR3 protein is CASSYLAGEQFF. Here the CDR3 DNA reads TGTGCCAGCAGTTACTTGGCAGGTGAGCAGTTCTTC.

The CDR3 spells CASSVGQGNVYEQYF. Here the CDR3 DNA reads TGTGCCAGCAGCGTGGGACAGGGGAACGTATACGAGCAGTACTTC. The chain is built from TRBV9 and TRBJ2-7; 10 positions match TRBD1. The V and J ends lost 2 bases and 4 bases, in that order; junction bases with no gene match: 6. Germline CDR1 reads SGDLS; CDR2 reads YYNGEE. This CDR3 is 15 amino acids long.

This clone was counted only a few times. The chain links TRBV6-6 to TRBJ2-7; TRBD1 might be the D (7 bases). CDR1 is MNHNY, CDR2 SVGAGI, per germline (reference sequence). Trimming removed 0 bases from V and 5 bases from J, with 11 bases in between. The CDR3 extends over 14 amino acids. CDR3 in amino acids: CASSYSEGANEQYF. The CDR3 nucleotides read TGTGCCAGCAGTTACTCGGAGGGGGCCAACGAGCAGTACTTC.

In this sample, this clone turned up a few times. The gene calls are TRBV6-2 or TRBV6-3 and TRBJ2-1; 12 nucleotides agree with TRBD2. The CDR3 runs to 15 residues. Germline V gene data show CDR1 as MNHEY and CDR2 as SVGEGT. J gave up 9 bases and V 5 bases, and 8 bases lay outside the gene matches. The CDR3 nucleotides are TGTGCCAGCAGTCGACTAGCGGGAGATCGGAGTGAGCAGTTCTTC. As protein: CASSRLAGDRSEQFF.

This chain uses TRBV21-1 with TRBJ1-5. TRBV21-1 is a pseudogene locus. The CDR3 spans 12 residues. The CDR3 region has the DNA TGTGCCAGCCGTCGGGGTCGAGGGCCCCAGCATTTT. This translates into CASRRGRGPQHF.

The CDR3 loop reads CASSRQYTGELFF. Written as DNA, the CDR3 is TGTGCCAGCAGTAGACAGTACACCGGGGAGCTGTTTTTT. V is TRBV27 and J is TRBJ2-2, with a tentative D call TRBD1 (5 bases). The CDR3 totals 13 residues. Trimming took 5 bases from V and 3 from J, leaving 7 bases between them. The V gene's germline CDR1 is MNHEY and CDR2 SMNVEV (reference sequence).

The gene calls are TRBV7-9 and TRBJ1-2; D is unclear. Germline-derived CDR1 and CDR2 are SEHNR and FQNEAQ (reference sequence). V was cut by 1 base and J by 8 bases, with 11 bases left in between. The length of the CDR3 is 13 residues. As DNA, the CDR3 is TGTGCCAGCAGCTTAGTCCAGGCGGGGGGCTACACCTTC. This encodes CASSLVQAGGYTF. The whole variable domain, filled in from reference TRBV7-9 and TRBJ1-2, reads DTGVSQNPRHKITKRGQNVTFRCDPISEHNRLYWYRQTLGQGPEFLTYFQNEAQLEKSRLLSDRFSAERPKGSFSTLEIQRTEQGDSAMYLCASSLVQAGGYTFGSGTRLTVV.